The 16 T cell receptor beta chains below were found in one sample sequenced in a study of PD-L1 blockade in urothelial cancer. Time point here: peripheral blood 6 weeks after treatment start. Using immunoSEQ multiplex PCR, the repertoire was profiled, and TCRdb retains in-frame clones only, with some absent. The sample contains over 100,000 clones, 91% of which appear only once. This sample comprised PBMCs, obtained around atezolizumab (anti-PD-L1) treatment. The receptors originated from a man aged 55 to 70 with urothelial cancer.

The chain combines TRBV6-1 with TRBJ1-6; D remains ambiguous. This CDR3 contains 15 residues. V lost 2 bases and J lost 7, with 12 bases in between. The V gene's germline CDR1 is MNHNS and CDR2 SASEGT. The CDR3 is CASSEQRVGNSPLHF. DNA for the CDR3: TGTGCCAGCAGTGAACAGAGGGTAGGGAATTCACCCCTCCACTTT.

The V gene is TRBV6-6, the J gene TRBJ2-1; D is perhaps TRBD1 (7 bases). The germline gives CDR1 MNHNY, CDR2 SVGAGI (reference sequence). V lost 1 base and J 5 bases, leaving 12 bases between the germline ends. The CDR3 consists of 15 residues. CDR3 in DNA: TGTGCCAGCAGTTACTACTCAGGGGGGAACAATGAGCAGTTCTTC. As protein: CASSYYSGGNNEQFF.

V is TRBV4-3 and J is TRBJ2-3; D call uncertain. Trimming cost V 0 bases and J 3 bases, with 7 bases left between them. Germline CDR1 LGHNA, CDR2 YSLEER. CDR3 length: 14 residues. The CDR3 nucleotides read TGCGCCAGCAGCCAAGATCGCCTAACAGATACGCAGTATTTT. Protein product: CASSQDRLTDTQYF.

The CDR3 sequence: CASSPAQGPYGYTF. DNA of the CDR3: TGTGCCAGCAGCCCGGCACAGGGTCCCTATGGCTACACCTTC. The chain has TRBV7-2 and TRBJ1-2; D may be TRBD1 (6 bases). Germline CDR1 SGHTA, CDR2 FQGNSA. This CDR3 has 14 residues. The ends were cut back, 5 bases at V and 4 bases at J, with 14 bases in the middle.

The chain joins TRBV5-8 to TRBJ2-7; D possibly corresponds to TRBD1 (6 bases). The CDR3 extends over 13 amino acids. The V end was cut by 7 bases, the J end by 2 bases, with 13 bases between. Germline assignment: CDR1 SGHTS and CDR2 YDEGEE. The DNA of the CDR3 is TGTGCCAGCGGCAGGGGAATGACCTACGAGCAGTACTTC. Residues: CASGRGMTYEQYF.

This chain connects TRBV29-1 to TRBJ1-2; 7 bases map to TRBD1. Unmatched junction bases numbered 9, after V lost 6 bases and J lost 2 bases. Germline-derived CDR1 and CDR2 are SQVTM and ANQGSEA. CDR3 size: 14 residues. The DNA of the CDR3 is TGCAGCGTAGGAATAGGGGGCCCCAACTATGGCTACACCTTC. Protein: CSVGIGGPNYGYTF.

This sequence joins TRBV6-5 and TRBJ1-1; 7 bases map to TRBD1. The germline gives CDR1 MNHEY, CDR2 SVGAGI. The V and J ends lost 5 bases and 9 bases, in that order; junction bases with no gene match: 9. The CDR3 extends over 13 amino acids. For the CDR3, the DNA is TGTGCCAGCAGTACCGTACAGGGGTGGAAAGCTTTCTTT. It yields the protein CASSTVQGWKAFF.

This chain joins TRBV2 and TRBJ1-2, with D perhaps matching TRBD1 (5 bases). V lost 2 bases and J lost 4, with 8 bases in between. The CDR3 consists of 13 residues. Per germline, CDR1 SNHLY and CDR2 FYNNEI. The CDR3, as DNA: TGTGCCAGCAGTGAACAGGGTGGCTATGGCTACACCTTC. Protein: CASSEQGGYGYTF.

The chain uses TRBV4-2 and TRBJ2-7; 9 bases map to TRBD2. The germline V gene has CDR1 LGHNA and CDR2 YNFKEQ. This CDR3 contains 16 residues. The V and J ends lost 0 bases and 2 bases, in that order; junction bases with no gene match: 5. The CDR3 sequence: CASSQEWSSGTYEQYF. CDR3 DNA sequence: TGTGCCAGCAGCCAAGAATGGTCTAGCGGGACCTACGAGCAGTACTTC.

The J gene is TRBJ2-1, the V gene TRBV6-5; 10 bases are a match to TRBD1. Germline CDR1 and CDR2: MNHEY and SVGAGI. The trim removed 0 bases at V and 2 bases at J, leaving 1 base unmatched. CDR3 length: 16 residues. This chain's CDR3 is CASSYSGTGAYNEQFF. CDR3 coding DNA: TGTGCCAGCAGTTACTCCGGGACAGGGGCCTACAATGAGCAGTTCTTC.

This clone appeared a single time. This chain links TRBV21-1 with TRBJ1-2; the DNA was not compared with TRBD1, the D call given in the table. TRBV21-1 is a documented pseudogene. This CDR3 is built from 15 residues. CDR3 DNA sequence: TGTGCCAGCAGCAAAAGTGGGTGGCAGGGGGTCGGCTACACCTTC. Amino acid sequence: CASSKSGWQGVGYTF.

The chain is built from TRBV15 and TRBJ1-5; TRBD1 matches 11 bases. V dropped 5 bases and J dropped 6; count of bases not matched to a gene: 9. Germline V CDR1 and CDR2: LNHNV, YYDKDF (reference sequence). The CDR3 extends over 16 amino acids. CDR3 region: CATSDPGQGVSQPQHF. The CDR3 DNA sequence: TGTGCCACCAGCGACCCGGGACAGGGGGTGAGTCAGCCCCAGCATTTT.

V and J are TRBV5-1 and TRBJ2-2, with a weak D call TRBD1 (6 bases). Trimming shortened V by 7 bases and J by 1 base, and 14 bases separated the two germline ends. The CDR3 length is 15 residues. Germline CDR1 and CDR2: SGHRS and YFSETQ. The CDR3 here is CASRPGTLNTGELFF. CDR3 nucleotides: TGCGCCAGCCGTCCCGGGACATTGAACACCGGGGAGCTGTTTTTT. Full variable domain (remainder filled in from reference TRBV5-1 and TRBJ2-2): KAGVTQTPRYLIKTRGQQVTLSCSPISGHRSVSWYQQTPGQGLQFLFEYFSETQRNKGNFPGRFSGRQFSNSRSEMNVSTLELGDSALYLCASRPGTLNTGELFFGEGSRLTVL.

This CDR3 reads CASSDRATGDVYF. The CDR3 DNA reads TGTGCCAGCAGTGATAGGGCGACAGGCGATGTGTATTTT. This chain connects TRBV6-1 to TRBJ2-3, with D perhaps matching TRBD1 (6 bases). The CDR3 is made up of 13 amino acids. V lost 3 bases and J 14 bases, leaving 18 bases between the germline ends. Germline assignment: CDR1 MNHNS and CDR2 SASEGT.

The chain carries TRBV4-1 and TRBJ1-5; possible D gene TRBD1, 5 bases. The germline V gene has CDR1 MGHRA and CDR2 YSYEKL. V was pared by 0 bases and J by 8 bases, with 17 bases between. The CDR3 consists of 16 residues. The CDR3 DNA is TGCGCCAGCAGCCAAGATGGGTTAGGGGCAGGGAAGCCCCAGCATTTT. The encoded protein is CASSQDGLGAGKPQHF.

The chain recombines TRBV19 with TRBJ2-7; a possible D gene is TRBD2 (5 bases). The germline V gene encodes CDR1 LNHDA and CDR2 SQIVND (reference sequence). The ends were cut back, 5 bases at V and 2 bases at J, with 10 bases in the middle. The CDR3 consists of 13 residues. The CDR3 spells CASSSAGTYEQYF. The CDR3 DNA sequence: TGTGCCAGTAGTTCTGCCGGGACCTACGAGCAGTACTTC.